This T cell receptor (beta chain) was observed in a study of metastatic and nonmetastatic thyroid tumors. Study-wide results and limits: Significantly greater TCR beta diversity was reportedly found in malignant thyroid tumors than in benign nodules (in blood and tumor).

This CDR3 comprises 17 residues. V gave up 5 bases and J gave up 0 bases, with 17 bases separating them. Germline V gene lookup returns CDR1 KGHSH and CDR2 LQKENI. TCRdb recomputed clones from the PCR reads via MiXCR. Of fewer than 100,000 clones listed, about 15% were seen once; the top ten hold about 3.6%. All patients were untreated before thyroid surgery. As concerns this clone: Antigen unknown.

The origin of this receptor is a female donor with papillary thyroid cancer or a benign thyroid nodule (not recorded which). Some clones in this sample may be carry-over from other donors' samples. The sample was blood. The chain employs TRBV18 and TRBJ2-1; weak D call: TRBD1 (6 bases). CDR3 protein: CASSTGKGVSSYNEQFF. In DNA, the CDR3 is TGTGCCAGCTCAACAGGGAAGGGAGTATCCTCCTACAATGAGCAGTTCTTC.